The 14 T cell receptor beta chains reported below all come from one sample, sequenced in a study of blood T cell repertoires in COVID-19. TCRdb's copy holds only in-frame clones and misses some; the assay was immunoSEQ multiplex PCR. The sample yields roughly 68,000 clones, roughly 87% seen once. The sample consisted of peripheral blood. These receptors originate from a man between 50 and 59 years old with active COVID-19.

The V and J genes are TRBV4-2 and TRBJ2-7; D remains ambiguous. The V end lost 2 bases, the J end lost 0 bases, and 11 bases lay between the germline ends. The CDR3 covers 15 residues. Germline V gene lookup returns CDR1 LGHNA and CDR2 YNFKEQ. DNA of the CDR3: TGTGCCAGCAGCCAAACCAGCGCTAGCTCCTACGAGCAGTACTTC. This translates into CASSQTSASSYEQYF.

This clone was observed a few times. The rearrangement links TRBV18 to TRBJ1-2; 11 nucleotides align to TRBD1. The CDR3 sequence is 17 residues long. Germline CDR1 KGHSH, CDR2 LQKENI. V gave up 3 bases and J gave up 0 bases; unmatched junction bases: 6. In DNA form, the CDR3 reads TGTGCCAGCTCACCGAGGACAGGGGGCTTATCTAACTATGGCTACACCTTC. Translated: CASSPRTGGLSNYGYTF.

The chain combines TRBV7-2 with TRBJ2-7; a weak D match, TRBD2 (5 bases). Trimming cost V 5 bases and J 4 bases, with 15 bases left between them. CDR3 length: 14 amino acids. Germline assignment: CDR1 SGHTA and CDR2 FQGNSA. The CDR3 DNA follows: TGTGCCAGCAGCCCCCCTGCTAGCAGATACGAGCAGTACTTC. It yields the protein CASSPPASRYEQYF.

The CDR3: CASSSPGGQLYYGYTF. The CDR3, as DNA: TGTGCCAGCAGCTCCCCGGGGGGGCAGCTCTACTATGGCTACACCTTC. The chain links TRBV11-2 to TRBJ1-2; TRBD1 might be the D (6 bases). Trimming pared 4 bases from V and 3 bases from J, leaving 18 bases between. Germline V CDR1 and CDR2: SGHAT, FQNNGV. CDR3 length: 16 amino acids.

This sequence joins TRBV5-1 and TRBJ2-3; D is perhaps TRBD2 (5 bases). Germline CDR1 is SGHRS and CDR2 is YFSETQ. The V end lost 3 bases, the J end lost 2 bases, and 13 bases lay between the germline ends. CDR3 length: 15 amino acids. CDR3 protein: CASSWSGSFTDTQYF. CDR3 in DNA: TGCGCCAGCAGCTGGTCGGGATCCTTCACAGATACGCAGTATTTT.

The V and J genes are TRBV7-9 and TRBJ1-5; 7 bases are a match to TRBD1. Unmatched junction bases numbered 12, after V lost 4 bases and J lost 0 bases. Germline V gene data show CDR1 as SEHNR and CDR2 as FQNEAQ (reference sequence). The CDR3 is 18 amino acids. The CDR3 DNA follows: TGTGCCAGCAGCTATAGCGCGGGGACAGTATATAGCAATCAGCCCCAGCATTTT. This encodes CASSYSAGTVYSNQPQHF.

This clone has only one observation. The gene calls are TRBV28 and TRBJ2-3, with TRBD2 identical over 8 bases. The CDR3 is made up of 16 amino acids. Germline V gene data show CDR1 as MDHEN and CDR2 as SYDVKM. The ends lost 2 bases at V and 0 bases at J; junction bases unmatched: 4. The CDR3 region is CASSLVPSGSTDTQYF. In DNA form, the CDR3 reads TGTGCCAGCAGTTTAGTCCCTAGCGGGAGCACAGATACGCAGTATTTT.

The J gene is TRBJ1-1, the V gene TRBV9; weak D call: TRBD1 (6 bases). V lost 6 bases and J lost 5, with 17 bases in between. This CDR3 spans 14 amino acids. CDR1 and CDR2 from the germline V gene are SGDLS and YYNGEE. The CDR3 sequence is CASTTTGSGTEAFF. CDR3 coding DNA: TGTGCCAGCACCACTACAGGGTCGGGGACTGAAGCTTTCTTT.

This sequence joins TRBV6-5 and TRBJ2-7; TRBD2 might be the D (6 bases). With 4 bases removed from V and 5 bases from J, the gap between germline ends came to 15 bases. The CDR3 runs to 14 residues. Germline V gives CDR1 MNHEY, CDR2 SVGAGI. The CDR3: CASSLPGRSHEQYF. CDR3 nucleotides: TGTGCCAGCAGTTTACCAGGGAGGTCCCACGAGCAGTACTTC.

CDR3 coding DNA: TGTGCCAGCCTCGGGACTAGCGGGATCTACAATGAGCAGTTCTTC. Translating it yields CASLGTSGIYNEQFF. J is TRBJ2-1 and V is TRBV4-2, with TRBD2 matching 13 bases. There are 15 residues in the CDR3. With 8 bases clipped from V and 3 bases from J, the junction kept 4 bases outside the gene matches. In germline, CDR1 is LGHNA, CDR2 YNFKEQ.

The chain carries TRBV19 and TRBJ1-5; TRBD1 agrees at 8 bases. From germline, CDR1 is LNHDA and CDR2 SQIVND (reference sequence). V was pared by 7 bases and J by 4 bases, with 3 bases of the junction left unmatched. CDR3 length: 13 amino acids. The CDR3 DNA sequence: TGTGCCAGTACCTGGACAGGGAATCAGCCCCAGCATTTT. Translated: CASTWTGNQPQHF.

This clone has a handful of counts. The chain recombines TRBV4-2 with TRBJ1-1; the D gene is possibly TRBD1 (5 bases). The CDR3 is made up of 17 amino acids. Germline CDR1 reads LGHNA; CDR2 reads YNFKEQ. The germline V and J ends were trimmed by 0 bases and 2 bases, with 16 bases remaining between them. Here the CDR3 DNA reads TGTGCCAGCAGCCAAGACCGCCAGGGCCACTTTAACACTGAAGCTTTCTTT. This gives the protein CASSQDRQGHFNTEAFF.

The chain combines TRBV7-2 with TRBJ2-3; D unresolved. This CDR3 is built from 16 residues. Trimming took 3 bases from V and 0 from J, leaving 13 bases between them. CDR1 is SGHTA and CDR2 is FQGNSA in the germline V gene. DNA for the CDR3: TGTGCCAGCAGCTTTAACCCGGTGTTTAGCACAGATACGCAGTATTTT. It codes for CASSFNPVFSTDTQYF.

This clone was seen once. The CDR3 DNA sequence: TGCGCCAGCAGCCAAGAGCTGGGTTCAAGCGGGAGGGCCAGGTACTTC. This translates into CASSQELGSSGRARYF. J is TRBJ2-4 and V is TRBV4-1; TRBD2 agrees at 10 bases. Germline V gene lookup returns CDR1 MGHRA and CDR2 YSYEKL. V was clipped by 0 bases and J by 15 bases; unmatched bases: 14. The CDR3 extends over 16 amino acids.